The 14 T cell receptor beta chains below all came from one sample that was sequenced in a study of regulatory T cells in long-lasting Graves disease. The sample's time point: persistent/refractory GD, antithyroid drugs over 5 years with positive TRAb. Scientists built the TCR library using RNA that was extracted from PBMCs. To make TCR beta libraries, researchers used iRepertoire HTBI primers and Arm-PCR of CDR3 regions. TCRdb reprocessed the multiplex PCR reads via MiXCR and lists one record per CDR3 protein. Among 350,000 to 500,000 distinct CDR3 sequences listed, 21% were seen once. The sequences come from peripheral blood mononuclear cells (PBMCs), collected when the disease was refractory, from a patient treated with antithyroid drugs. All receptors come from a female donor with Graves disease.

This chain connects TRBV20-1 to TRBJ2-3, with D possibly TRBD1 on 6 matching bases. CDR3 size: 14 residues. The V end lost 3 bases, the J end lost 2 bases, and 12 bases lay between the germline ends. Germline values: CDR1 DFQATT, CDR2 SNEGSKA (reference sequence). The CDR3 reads CSARRGHSTDTQYF. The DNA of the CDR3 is TGCAGTGCTAGGAGGGGACATTCCACAGATACGCAGTATTTT.

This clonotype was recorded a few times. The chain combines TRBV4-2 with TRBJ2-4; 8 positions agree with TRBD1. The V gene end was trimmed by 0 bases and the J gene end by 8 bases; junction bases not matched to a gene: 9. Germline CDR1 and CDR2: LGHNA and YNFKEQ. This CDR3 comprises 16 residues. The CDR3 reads CASSQDASGGIDIQYF. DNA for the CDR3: TGTGCCAGCAGCCAAGATGCGTCAGGGGGCATAGACATTCAGTACTTC.

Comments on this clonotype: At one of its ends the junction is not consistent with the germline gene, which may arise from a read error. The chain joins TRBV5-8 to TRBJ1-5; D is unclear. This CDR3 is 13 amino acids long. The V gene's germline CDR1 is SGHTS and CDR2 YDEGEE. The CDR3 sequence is CASSLRYNQSQHF. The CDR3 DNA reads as TGTGCCAGCAGCCTTCGGTACAATCAGTCCCAGCATTTT.

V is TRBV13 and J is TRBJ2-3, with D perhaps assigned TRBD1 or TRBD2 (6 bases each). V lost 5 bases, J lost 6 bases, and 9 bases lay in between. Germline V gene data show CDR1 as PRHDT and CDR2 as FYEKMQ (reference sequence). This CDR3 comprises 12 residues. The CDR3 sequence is CASSAGGDTQYF. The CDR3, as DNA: TGTGCCAGCAGCGCCGGGGGCGATACGCAGTATTTT.

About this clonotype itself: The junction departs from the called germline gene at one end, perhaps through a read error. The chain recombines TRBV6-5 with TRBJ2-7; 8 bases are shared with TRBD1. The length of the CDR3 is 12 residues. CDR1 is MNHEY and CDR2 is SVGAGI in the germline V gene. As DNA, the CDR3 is TGTGCCAGCAGTTTCGGACAGGGCGAGGAGTACTTC. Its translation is CASSFGQGEEYF.

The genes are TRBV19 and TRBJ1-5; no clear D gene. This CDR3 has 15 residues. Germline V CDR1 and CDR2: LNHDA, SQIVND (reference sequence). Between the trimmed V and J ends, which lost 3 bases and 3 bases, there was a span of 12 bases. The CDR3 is CASSINLAANQPQHF. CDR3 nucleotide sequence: TGTGCCAGTAGTATCAATCTAGCAGCCAATCAGCCCCAGCATTTT.

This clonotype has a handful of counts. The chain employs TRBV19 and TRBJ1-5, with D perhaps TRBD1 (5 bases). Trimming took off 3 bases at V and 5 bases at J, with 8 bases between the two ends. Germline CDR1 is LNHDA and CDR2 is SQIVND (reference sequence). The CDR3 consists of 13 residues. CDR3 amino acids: CASSISGYQPQHF. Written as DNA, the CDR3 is TGTGCCAGTAGTATCTCAGGGTATCAGCCCCAGCATTTT. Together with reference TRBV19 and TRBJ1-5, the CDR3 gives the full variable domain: DGGITQSPKYLFRKEGQNVTLSCEQNLNHDAMYWYRQDPGQGLRLIYYSQIVNDFQKGDIAEGYSVSREKKESFPLTVTSAQKNPTAFYLCASSISGYQPQHFGDGTRLSIL.

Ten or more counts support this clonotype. The CDR3 coding sequence is TGTGCCAGCAGTTTATCGAGCAGGGAGGTCTACGAGCAGTACTTC. Translation gives CASSLSSREVYEQYF. The V and J genes are TRBV27 and TRBJ2-7; D might be TRBD2 (6 bases). V lost 0 bases to trimming and J lost 3 bases, with 12 bases between them. CDR3 length equals 15 residues. The germline gives CDR1 MNHEY, CDR2 SMNVEV (reference sequence).

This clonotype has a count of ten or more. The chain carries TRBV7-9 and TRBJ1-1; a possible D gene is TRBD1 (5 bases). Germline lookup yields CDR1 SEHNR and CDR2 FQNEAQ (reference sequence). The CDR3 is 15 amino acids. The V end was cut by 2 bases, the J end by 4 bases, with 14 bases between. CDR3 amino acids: CASSLQGGGATEAFF. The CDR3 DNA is TGTGCCAGCAGCTTACAGGGCGGAGGAGCCACTGAAGCTTTCTTT.

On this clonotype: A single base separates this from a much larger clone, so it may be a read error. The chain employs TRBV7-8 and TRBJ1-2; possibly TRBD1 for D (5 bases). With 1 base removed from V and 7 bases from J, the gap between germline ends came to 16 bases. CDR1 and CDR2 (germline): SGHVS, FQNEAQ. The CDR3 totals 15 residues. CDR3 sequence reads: CASSLDLQASCGYTF. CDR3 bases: TGTGCCAGCAGCTTAGACCTACAGGCGTCCTGTGGCTACACCTTC.

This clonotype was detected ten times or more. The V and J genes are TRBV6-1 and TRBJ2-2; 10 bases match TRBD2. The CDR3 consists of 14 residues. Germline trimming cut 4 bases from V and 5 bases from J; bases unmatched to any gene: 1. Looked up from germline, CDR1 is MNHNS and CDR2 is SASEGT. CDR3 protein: CASSGGLATGELFF. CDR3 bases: TGTGCCAGCAGTGGGGGACTAGCGACCGGGGAGCTGTTTTTT.

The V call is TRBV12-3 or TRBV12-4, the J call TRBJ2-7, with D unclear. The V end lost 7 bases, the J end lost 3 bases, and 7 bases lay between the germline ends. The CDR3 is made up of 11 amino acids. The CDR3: CASMGRYEQYF. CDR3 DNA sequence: TGTGCCAGCATGGGCCGCTACGAGCAGTACTTC.

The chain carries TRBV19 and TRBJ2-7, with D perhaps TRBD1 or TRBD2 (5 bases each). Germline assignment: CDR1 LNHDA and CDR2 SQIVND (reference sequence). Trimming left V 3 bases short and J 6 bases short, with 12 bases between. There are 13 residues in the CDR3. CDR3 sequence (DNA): TGTGCCAGTAGTATTTTTGAGGGACGCGAGCAGTACTTC. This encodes CASSIFEGREQYF.

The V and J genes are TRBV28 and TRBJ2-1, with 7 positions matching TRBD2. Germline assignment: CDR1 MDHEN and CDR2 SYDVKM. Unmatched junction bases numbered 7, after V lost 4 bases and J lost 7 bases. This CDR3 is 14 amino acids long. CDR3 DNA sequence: TGTGCCAGCAGTTCCGGAGGGAGGGTGAATGAGCAGTTCTTC. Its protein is CASSSGGRVNEQFF.